This T cell receptor beta chain is from a study of blood T cells in healthy people across ages. In the case of this clonotype: The junction does not match germline at one end; this may be a read error.

CDR1 MGHRA and CDR2 YSYEKL come from the germline V gene. This CDR3 is built from 14 residues. A second PCR of 7 to 11 cycles used a sample-barcoded 5' primer and a J-beta primer mix. One entry per CDR3 protein results from TCRdb running MiXCR on the 5' RACE reads. The table has fewer than 1.5 million distinct CDR3 sequences, approximately 42% seen once; the top ten hold approximately 7.9%. Sample: blood. This TCR came from a woman aged 18-29 years in good health. This chain uses TRBV4-1 with TRBJ2-7; D ambiguous. The CDR3 is CASSPTPTSYGQYF. CDR3 nucleotides: TGCGCCAGCAGCCCGACTCCCACCTCCTACGGGCAGTACTTC.